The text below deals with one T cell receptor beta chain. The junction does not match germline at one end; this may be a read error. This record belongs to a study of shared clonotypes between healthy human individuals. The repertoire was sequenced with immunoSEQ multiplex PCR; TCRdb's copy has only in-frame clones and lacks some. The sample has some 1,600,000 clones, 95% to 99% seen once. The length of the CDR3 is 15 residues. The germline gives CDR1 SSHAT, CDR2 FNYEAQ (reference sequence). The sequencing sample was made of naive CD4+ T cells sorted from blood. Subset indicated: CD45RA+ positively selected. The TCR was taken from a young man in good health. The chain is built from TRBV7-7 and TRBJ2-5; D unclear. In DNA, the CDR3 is TGTGCTAGCAGCTTATCCCCGGCTAGTAAAGAGACCCAGTACTTC. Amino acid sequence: CASSLSPASKETQYF.